This T cell receptor beta chain was retrieved from a study of OX40 agonist ivuxolimab in advanced cancers. Across the study: Dose-escalation patients suffered from hepatocellular carcinoma, melanoma, renal cell or head and neck cancer. Partial responses were seen in three patients, one with hepatocellular carcinoma and two with cutaneous melanoma.

The count of this clone is one. TCRdb's copy holds only in-frame clones and misses some; the assay was immunoSEQ multiplex PCR. The table lists more than 70,000 clones, around 90% of them singletons. V lost 7 bases and J lost 4; bases outside the gene matches: 7. CDR3 length equals 14 residues. Germline V gene data show CDR1 as MNHNS and CDR2 as SASEGT. The clonotype comes from an adult with an advanced solid tumor such as melanoma, head and neck, liver or kidney cancer. Specimen: CD4+ or CD8+ T cells sorted from blood, collected in a trial of the OX40 agonist ivuxolimab. V usage is TRBV6-1 and J usage is TRBJ1-5, with TRBD1 identical over 7 bases. The CDR3 DNA sequence: TGTGCCAGCATTCTGGACAGGAGAAATCAGCCCCAGCATTTT. Translation gives CASILDRRNQPQHF.